The clone carrying this TCR beta chain was recorded many times. This sample was taken from a study of T cells in Graves' hyperthyroidism and ophthalmopathy. TCR beta CDR3 regions were amplified from RNA. First-round RT-PCR with HTBI primers amplified the TCR CDR3 region. TCRdb fed the multiplex PCR reads into MiXCR, producing one record per CDR3 protein. The repertoire holds some 360,000 distinct CDR3 sequences, with roughly 14% as singletons. Germline V gene data show CDR1 as SGHTA and CDR2 as FQGNSA. This CDR3 spans 14 amino acids. Trimming pared 3 bases from V and 2 bases from J, leaving 11 bases between.

The sequencing input was blood. The gene calls are TRBV7-2 and TRBJ2-7; D is perhaps TRBD2 (6 bases). The TCR originated in a woman aged 60-75 years with Graves' hyperthyroidism. The CDR3, as DNA: TGTGCCAGCAGCTTGAACGGGGGAGCCTACGAGCAGTACTTC. This encodes CASSLNGGAYEQYF. Together with reference TRBV7-2 and TRBJ2-7, the CDR3 gives the full variable domain: GAGVSQSPSNKVTEKGKDVELRCDPISGHTALYWYRQSLGQGLEFLIYFQGNSAPDKSGLPSDRFSAERTGGSVSTLTIQRTQQEDSAVYLCASSLNGGAYEQYFGPGTRLTVT.